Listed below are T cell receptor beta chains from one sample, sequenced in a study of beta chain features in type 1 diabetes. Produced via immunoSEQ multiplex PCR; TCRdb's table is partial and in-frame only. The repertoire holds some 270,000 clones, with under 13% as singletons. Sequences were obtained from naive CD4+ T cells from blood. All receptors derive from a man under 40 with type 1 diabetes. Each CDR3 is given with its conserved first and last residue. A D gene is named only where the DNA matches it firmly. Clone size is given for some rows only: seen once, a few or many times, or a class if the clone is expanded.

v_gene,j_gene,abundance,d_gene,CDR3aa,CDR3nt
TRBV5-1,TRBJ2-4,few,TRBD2,CASSGGGDKNIQYF,TGCGCCAGCAGTGGCGGGGGTGACAAAAACATTCAGTACTTC
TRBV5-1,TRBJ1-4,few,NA,CASKSPGSGEKLFF,TGCGCCAGCAAGTCGCCCGGGAGTGGTGAAAAACTGTTTTTT
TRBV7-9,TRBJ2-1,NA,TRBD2,CASSQGGASYNEQFF,TGTGCCAGCAGCCAGGGAGGGGCCTCCTACAATGAGCAGTTCTTC
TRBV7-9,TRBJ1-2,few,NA,CASSLQGIEGYTF,TGTGCCAGCAGCCTACAGGGTATCGAAGGCTACACCTTC
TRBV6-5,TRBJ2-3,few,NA,CASRQYLTDTQYF,TGTGCCAGCAGACAGTACCTTACAGATACGCAGTATTTT
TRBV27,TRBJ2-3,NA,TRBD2,CASSFLAGVTDTQYF,TGTGCCAGCAGTTTCCTTGCGGGGGTGACAGATACGCAGTATTTT
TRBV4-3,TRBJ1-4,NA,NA,CASSQDARGEKLFF,TGCGCCAGCAGCCAAGATGCGAGGGGGGAAAAACTGTTTTTT
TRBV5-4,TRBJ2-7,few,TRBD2,CASSLDGGAYEQYF,TGTGCCAGCAGCTTAGACGGGGGGGCGTACGAGCAGTACTTC
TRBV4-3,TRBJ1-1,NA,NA,CASRPTDSNTEAFF,TGCGCCAGCCGTCCGACGGACTCTAACACTGAAGCTTTCTTT
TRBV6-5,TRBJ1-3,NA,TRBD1,CASSLTGVDGNTIYF,TGTGCCAGCAGCCTGACAGGGGTTGATGGAAACACCATATATTTT
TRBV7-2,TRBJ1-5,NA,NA,CASSFTGRNQPQHF,TGTGCCAGCAGCTTTACAGGGCGCAATCAGCCCCAGCATTTT
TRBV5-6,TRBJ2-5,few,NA,CASSVRSRGETQYF,TGTGCCAGCAGCGTCAGATCTCGCGGGGAGACCCAGTACTTC
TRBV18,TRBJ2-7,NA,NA,CASSAPSLTTYEQYF,TGTGCCAGCTCAGCCCCTAGTCTAACCACCTACGAGCAGTACTTC
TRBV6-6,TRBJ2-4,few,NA,CASSSPEVRIQYF,TGTGCCAGCAGTTCCCCCGAAGTTCGGATTCAGTACTTC
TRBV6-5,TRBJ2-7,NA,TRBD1,CASRRGTGEQYF,TGTGCCAGCAGACGCGGGACAGGCGAGCAGTACTTC
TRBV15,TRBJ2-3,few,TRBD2,CATSRDRSGGADTQYF,TGTGCCACCAGCAGAGATCGTAGCGGGGGGGCGGATACGCAGTATTTT
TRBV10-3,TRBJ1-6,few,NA,CAIWSGGDSPLHF,TGTGCCATCTGGTCGGGGGGCGATTCACCCCTCCACTTT